This T cell receptor (beta chain) was identified during a study of siplizumab effects on memory and regulatory T cells. Study-level points and caveats: Confirmatory evidence of suppressive function in proliferating siplizumab-culture Tregs was not obtained. Mappable alloreactive CD4+ clones were on average roughly 70% Treg-derived with siplizumab, about 29% in controls. A small minority of alloreactive clones were mapped to unstimulated subsets.

Around 100,000 TCR templates underwent assay in every sample. TCRdb's table, derived via immunoSEQ multiplex PCR, lists solely in-frame clones and lacks some. The sample yields 100,000 or so clones, roughly 93% seen once. Germline V gene lookup returns CDR1 DFQATT and CDR2 SNEGSKA (reference sequence). With 0 bases removed from V and 5 bases from J, the gap between germline ends came to 4 bases. The CDR3 runs 11 residues. With respect to this clone: No antigen is known for it.

The source of this sequence is a human donor in good health. The chain links TRBV20-1 to TRBJ2-5; D gene ambiguous. Source material: non-Treg CD4+ T cells sorted from blood. The CDR3: CSARDRETQYF. The CDR3 coding sequence is TGCAGTGCTAGAGATCGGGAGACCCAGTACTTC.